This paragraph reports one T cell receptor (beta chain). The antigen remains undetermined. This entry is derived from a study of shared clonotypes between healthy human individuals. General study points: It was the non-shared clonotypes that had lower generation probabilities than clonotypes shared by all four donors.

Assay: immunoSEQ multiplex PCR; the TCRdb copy retains only in-frame clones and omits some. The sample consists of approximately 350,000 clones, 96% of them appearing once. Per the germline V gene, CDR1 is SEHNR and CDR2 is FQNEAQ (reference sequence). The V and J ends lost 5 bases and 14 bases respectively, with 10 bases between them. The CDR3 length is 11 residues. The sample was memory CD8+ T cells sorted from blood. The subset here: CD45RO+ cells pooled with CCR7-negative TemRA cells. The chain is built from TRBV7-9 and TRBJ2-6; tentatively, D is TRBD1 (6 bases). The receptor comes from a man aged 25 to 40 in good health. This chain's CDR3 is CASSQTGILTF. The CDR3 DNA follows: TGTGCCAGCAGCCAGACAGGCATCCTGACTTTC.